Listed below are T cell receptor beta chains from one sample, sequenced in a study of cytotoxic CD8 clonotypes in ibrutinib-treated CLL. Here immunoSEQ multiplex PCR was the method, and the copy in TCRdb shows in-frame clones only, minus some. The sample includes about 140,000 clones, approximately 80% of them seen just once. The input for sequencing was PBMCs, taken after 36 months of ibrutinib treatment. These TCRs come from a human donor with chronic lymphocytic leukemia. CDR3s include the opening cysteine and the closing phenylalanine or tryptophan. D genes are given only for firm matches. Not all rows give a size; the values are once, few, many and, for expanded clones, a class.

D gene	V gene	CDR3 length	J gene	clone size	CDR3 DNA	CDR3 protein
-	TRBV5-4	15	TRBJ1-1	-	TGTGCCAGCAGCTTGGAGGGGAGCCTTGTCACTGAAGCTTTCTTT	CASSLEGSLVTEAFF
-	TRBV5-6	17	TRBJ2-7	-	TGTGCCAGCAGCGGAGGGACAAAGGGCCCTCCCTATGGCGAGCAGTACTTC	CASSGGTKGPPYGEQYF
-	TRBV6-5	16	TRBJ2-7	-	TGTGCCAGCAGTTACTCGATGGTTCAGGGGCTTAGGGAGCAGTACTTC	CASSYSMVQGLREQYF
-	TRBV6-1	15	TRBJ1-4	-	TGTGCCAGCAGTGAAGCGCGGGGGGTGGATGAAAAACTGTTTTTT	CASSEARGVDEKLFF
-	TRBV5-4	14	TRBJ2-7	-	TGTGCCAGCAGCTTGGCTGCCGGGACCTACGAGCAGTACTTC	CASSLAAGTYEQYF
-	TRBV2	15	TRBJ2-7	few	TGTGCCAGTACCAAAAATAGCGGAACCTTCTACGAGCAGTACTTC	CASTKNSGTFYEQYF
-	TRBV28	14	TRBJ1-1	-	TGTGCCAGCAGGCCACAGGGCGGTTCGGGTGAAGCTTTCTTT	CASRPQGGSGEAFF
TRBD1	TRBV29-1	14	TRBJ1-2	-	TGCAGCGTTCTGAGGGGGACAGGCAGCCTTGGCTACACCTTC	CSVLRGTGSLGYTF
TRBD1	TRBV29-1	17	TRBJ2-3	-	TGCAGCGTTGAAAAATGGGGGACAGGACGACCGACAGATACGCAGTATTTT	CSVEKWGTGRPTDTQYF
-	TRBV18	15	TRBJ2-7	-	TGTGCCAGCTCACCATGGGTGGTGAGAGTCCACGAGCAGTACTTC	CASSPWVVRVHEQYF
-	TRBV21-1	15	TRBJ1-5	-	TGTGCCAGACCGGTGGGGAGGTCCGGCAATCAGCCCCAGCATTTT	CARPVGRSGNQPQHF
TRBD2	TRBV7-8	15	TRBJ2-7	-	TGTGCCAGCAGCCGGCGGAGGGCGGGAGGGGGCGAGCAGTACTTC	CASSRRRAGGGEQYF
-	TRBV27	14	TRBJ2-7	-	TGTGCCAGCGGCCTTTACATTGGGGGTTACGAGCAGTACTTC	CASGLYIGGYEQYF
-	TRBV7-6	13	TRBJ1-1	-	TGTGCCAGCAGCTTACGCGGCGACACTGAAGCTTTCTTT	CASSLRGDTEAFF
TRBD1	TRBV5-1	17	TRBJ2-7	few	TGCGCCAGCAGCTTGGCCCCCGGGACAGGGGTGGACTACGAGCAGTACTTC	CASSLAPGTGVDYEQYF
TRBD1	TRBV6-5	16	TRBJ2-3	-	TGTGCCAGCAGTTACAGCCCGACAGGGGCGGCAGATACGCAGTATTTT	CASSYSPTGAADTQYF
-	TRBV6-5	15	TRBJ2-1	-	TGTGCCAGCAGTTACGGGTTAGAGGCTACCAATGAGCAGTTCTTC	CASSYGLEATNEQFF
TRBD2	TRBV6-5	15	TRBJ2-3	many	TGTGCCAGCACCTACTGGACTAGCGGGGGGAGTACGCAGTATTTT	CASTYWTSGGSTQYF
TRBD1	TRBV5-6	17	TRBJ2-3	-	TGTGCCAGCAGCTTGGCACCGGGACAGGGTATCCCAGATACGCAGTATTTT	CASSLAPGQGIPDTQYF
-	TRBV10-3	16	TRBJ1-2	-	TGTGCCATCAGTGAGTCCAGGGGAGGGGCGGACTATGGCTACACCTTC	CAISESRGGADYGYTF
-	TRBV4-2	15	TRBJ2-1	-	TGTGCCAGCAGCCAAGATTGGTTGAGGGAAGTGGAGCAGTTCTTC	CASSQDWLREVEQFF
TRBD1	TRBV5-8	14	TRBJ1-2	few	TGTGCCAGCAGCCCCGGGACAGGGCTGGGTGGCTACACCTTC	CASSPGTGLGGYTF
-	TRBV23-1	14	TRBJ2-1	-	TGCGCCAGCAGTCCTGCGGGGCCGGTTTATGAGCAGTTCTTC	CASSPAGPVYEQFF
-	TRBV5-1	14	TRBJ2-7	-	TGCGCCAGCAGGGTAGCGAATTCGCCCTACGAGCAGTACTTC	CASRVANSPYEQYF
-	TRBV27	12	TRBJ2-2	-	TGTGCCAGCAGTTTTATCACCGGGGAGCTGTTTTTT	CASSFITGELFF
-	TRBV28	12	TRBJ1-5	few	TGTGCCAGCAGCCTCTCCCATCAGCCCCAGCATTTT	CASSLSHQPQHF
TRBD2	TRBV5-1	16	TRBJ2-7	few	TGCGCCAGCAGCTTATATCGGGGGGAGCTCTCCTACGAGCAGTACTTC	CASSLYRGELSYEQYF
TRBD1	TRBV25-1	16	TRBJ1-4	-	TGTGCCAGCAGTCGCAGGACAGGGAGCGCTAATGAAAAACTGTTTTTT	CASSRRTGSANEKLFF
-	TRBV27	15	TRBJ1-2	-	TGTGCCAGCAGTTTGGGGTCAGGGGTACGATCTGGCTACACCTTC	CASSLGSGVRSGYTF
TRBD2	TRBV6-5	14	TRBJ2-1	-	TGTGCCAGCAGCGTACCGGGACTACAATCTGAGCAGTTCTTC	CASSVPGLQSEQFF
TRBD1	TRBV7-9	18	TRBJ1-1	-	TGTGCCAGCAGCTCGATCTATACCCCAGGACAGGCGAACACTGAAGCTTTCTTT	CASSSIYTPGQANTEAFF
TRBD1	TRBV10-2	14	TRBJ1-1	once	TGCGCCAGCAAGTTACAGGGGCCGAACACTGAAGCTTTCTTT	CASKLQGPNTEAFF
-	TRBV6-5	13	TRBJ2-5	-	TGTGCCAGCAGTTACATTGGGGGAGAGACCCAGTACTTC	CASSYIGGETQYF
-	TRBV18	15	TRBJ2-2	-	TGTGCCAGCTCACCCAGAGAGGGGGTCGCGGGGGAGCTGTTTTTT	CASSPREGVAGELFF
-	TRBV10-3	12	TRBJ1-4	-	TGTGCCACCAGCCCGGACGGGGAAAAACTGTTTTTT	CATSPDGEKLFF
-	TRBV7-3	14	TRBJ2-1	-	TGTGCCAGCAGCCATCCGGTGCAAAACAATGAGCAGTTCTTC	CASSHPVQNNEQFF
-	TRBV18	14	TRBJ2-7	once	TGTGCCAGCTCACCAAAGGGAAGCAACTACGAGCAGTACTTC	CASSPKGSNYEQYF
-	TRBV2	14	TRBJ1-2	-	TGTGCCAGCAGGGAGGGCACACCGAACTATGGCTACACCTTC	CASREGTPNYGYTF
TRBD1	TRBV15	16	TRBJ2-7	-	TGTGCCACCAGCAGAGATCCCGGACAGGGGTACTACGAGCAGTACTTC	CATSRDPGQGYYEQYF
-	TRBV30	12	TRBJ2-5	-	TGTGCCTGGAGTAAAATCATAGAGACCCAGTACTTC	CAWSKIIETQYF
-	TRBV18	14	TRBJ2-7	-	TGTGCCAGCCAGACCGGGACCGCTACCTACGAGCAGTACTTC	CASQTGTATYEQYF
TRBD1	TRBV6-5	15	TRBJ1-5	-	TGTGCCAGCAGTGGGACAGGGACGGCAAATCAGCCCCAGCATTTT	CASSGTGTANQPQHF
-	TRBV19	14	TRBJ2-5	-	TGTGCCAGTAGTAGTCAAATAGCTCTGGAGACCCAGTACTTC	CASSSQIALETQYF
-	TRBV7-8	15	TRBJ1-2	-	TGTGCCAGCAGCCTGAATCCGGGGACCCGAGGGGGCTACACCTTC	CASSLNPGTRGGYTF
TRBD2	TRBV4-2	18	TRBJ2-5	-	TGTGCCAGCAGCCCCGAAGATAGCGGGGGTTTTGGCCAAGAGACCCAGTACTTC	CASSPEDSGGFGQETQYF
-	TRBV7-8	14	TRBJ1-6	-	TGTGCCAGCAGCGGTCGAACAGCCTCTTCACCCCTCCACTTT	CASSGRTASSPLHF
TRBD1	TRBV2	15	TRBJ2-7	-	TGTGCCAGCAGTCCCGGGACAGGATTTACCTACGAGCAGTACTTC	CASSPGTGFTYEQYF
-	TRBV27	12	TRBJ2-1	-	TGTGCCAGCAGCCCCTTCGGGAATGAGCAGTTCTTC	CASSPFGNEQFF
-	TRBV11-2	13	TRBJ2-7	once	TGTGCCAGCAGCTTTACCAGCGGATACGAGCAGTACTTC	CASSFTSGYEQYF
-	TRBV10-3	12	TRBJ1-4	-	TGTGCCATCAGTGAATTTGAGGAAAAACTGTTTTTT	CAISEFEEKLFF
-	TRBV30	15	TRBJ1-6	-	TGTGCCTGGAGTAACTGGCAGACAGATAATTCACCCCTCCACTTT	CAWSNWQTDNSPLHF